This T cell receptor beta chain appears in the sequencing data of a study of blood T cell repertoires in COVID-19. With V trimmed by 3 bases and J by 1 base, 2 bases remained unmatched. Germline CDR1 MNHNS, CDR2 SASEGT. This CDR3 has 16 residues. Assay: immunoSEQ multiplex PCR; the TCRdb copy retains only in-frame clones and omits some. The table includes around 250,000 clones, less than 95% detected once. This chain links TRBV6-1 with TRBJ2-7, with 14 bases matching TRBD2. The material sequenced was PBMCs or T cells enriched from blood (not recorded which). The clonotype originates from a middle-aged man who had been exposed to COVID-19. The CDR3 reads CASSDGLAGGSYEQYF. The DNA of the CDR3 is TGTGCCAGCAGTGACGGACTAGCGGGAGGATCCTACGAGCAGTACTTC.